Detailed here is one T cell receptor (beta chain). The method was immunoSEQ multiplex PCR; TCRdb's version includes in-frame clones alone and lacks a portion of them. In the table there are more than 95,000 clones, about nine tenths of which are singletons. These data are taken from a study of blood T cell repertoires in COVID-19. As for the study in general: Sites across the United States, Italy and Spain contributed samples from acute and convalescent COVID-19.

Sequences were obtained from peripheral blood. The sequence was obtained from a man in his fifties with acute or convalescent COVID-19.

In DNA, the CDR3 is TGTGCCAGCAGCCAAGAGCACAGGGGGTCCTACGAGCAGTACTTC. Encoded protein: CASSQEHRGSYEQYF. This sequence joins TRBV4-2 and TRBJ2-7; 8 bases are a match to TRBD1. J lost 1 base, V lost 0 bases, and 2 bases had no gene match. CDR3 length: 15 amino acids. Germline CDR1 LGHNA, CDR2 YNFKEQ.